Reported below is one TCR beta chain. Its specificity is unknown. This sample stems from a study of T cell responses to AZD1222 COVID-19 vaccine. Points from the study as a whole: Only a handful of AZD1222 recipients, more than five in all, had baseline seropositivity. The CD4 TCRs associated with vaccination extended across spike and predominated at 160-218 and 743-854. Clonal diversity was possibly underestimated; the donors were predominantly white British and more often female.

Measured with immunoSEQ multiplex PCR; TCRdb has only the in-frame clones, and not every one. Of approximately 210,000 clones in the sample, about 94% were seen once. Germline V gene sequence: CDR1 MNHEY, CDR2 SVGAGI. The V end was cut by 6 bases, the J end by 4 bases, with 15 bases between. CDR3 length: 14 amino acids. This rearrangement joins TRBV6-5 to TRBJ1-2; D perhaps matches TRBD1 (5 bases). Material: peripheral blood, obtained 28 days after the second dose of the MenACWY control vaccine. This TCR derives from an adult who received the MenACWY meningococcal vaccine as a control. The CDR3 nucleotides are TGTGCCAGCAGCCCCAGGGCGTTGGGCTATGGCTACACCTTC. Its protein is CASSPRALGYGYTF.